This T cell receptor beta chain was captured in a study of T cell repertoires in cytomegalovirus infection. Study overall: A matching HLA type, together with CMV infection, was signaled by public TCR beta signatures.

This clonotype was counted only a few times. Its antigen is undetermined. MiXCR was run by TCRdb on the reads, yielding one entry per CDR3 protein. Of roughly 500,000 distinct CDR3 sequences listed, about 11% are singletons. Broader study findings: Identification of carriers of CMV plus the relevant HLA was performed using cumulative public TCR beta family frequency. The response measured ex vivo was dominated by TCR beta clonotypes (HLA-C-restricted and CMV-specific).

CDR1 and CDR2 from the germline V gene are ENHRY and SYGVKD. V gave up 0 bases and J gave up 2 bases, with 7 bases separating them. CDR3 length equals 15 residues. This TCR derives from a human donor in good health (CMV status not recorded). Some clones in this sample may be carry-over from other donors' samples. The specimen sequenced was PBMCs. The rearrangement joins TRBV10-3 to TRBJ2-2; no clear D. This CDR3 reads CAISESSPNTGELFF. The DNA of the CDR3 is TGTGCCATCAGTGAGTCCAGCCCAAACACCGGGGAGCTGTTTTTT.